One sample yielded the 10 T cell receptor beta chains listed below, sequenced in a study of early T cells in non-severe SARS-CoV-2 infection. Via MiXCR, TCRdb re-called the 5' RACE reads, giving one row per CDR3 protein. The sample contains approximately 100,000 distinct CDR3 sequences, 9.5% to 11% of which appear only once. Sequencing input: whole blood. The receptors here all came from an adult who was a healthcare worker with PCR-confirmed SARS-CoV-2 infection or an uninfected control (not recorded which).

In this sample, this clonotype turned up a few times. The junction departs from the called germline gene at one end, perhaps through a read error. The rearrangement joins TRBV4-1 to TRBJ1-4; 7 positions match TRBD1. CDR3 length equals 16 residues. Per germline, CDR1 MGHRA and CDR2 YSYEKL. DNA of the CDR3: TGCGCCAGCGGCCAGCCGGGACAGAAAAAAAATGAAAAACTGTTTTTT. Translation: CASGQPGQKKNEKLFF.

The rearrangement uses TRBV28 and TRBJ2-3, with 10 positions matching TRBD2. The length of the CDR3 is 16 residues. The trim removed 4 bases at V and 5 bases at J, leaving 9 bases unmatched. The germline V gene encodes CDR1 MDHEN and CDR2 SYDVKM. The CDR3 spells CASSSPALAGEDTQYF. The CDR3 region has the DNA TGTGCCAGCAGTTCCCCGGCTCTAGCGGGAGAAGATACGCAGTATTTT. Full variable domain (remainder filled in from reference TRBV28 and TRBJ2-3): DVKVTQSSRYLVKRTGEKVFLECVQDMDHENMFWYRQDPGLGLRLIYFSYDVKMKEKGDIPEGYSVSREKKERFSLILESASTNQTSMYLCASSSPALAGEDTQYFGPGTRLTVL.

The chain links TRBV29-1 to TRBJ2-5; D perhaps matches TRBD1 (6 bases). The CDR3 loop spans 15 amino acids. Trimming cost V 4 bases and J 6 bases, with 21 bases left between them. CDR1 SQVTM and CDR2 ANQGSEA come from the germline V gene. The CDR3 here is CSVGSNRETEKTQYF. For the CDR3, the DNA is TGCAGCGTTGGGTCGAACAGGGAGACAGAAAAGACCCAGTACTTC.

This clonotype was observed a handful of times. V and J are TRBV6-1 and TRBJ2-3; 10 bases line up with TRBD1. J gave up 6 bases and V 8 bases, and 8 bases lay outside the gene matches. CDR1 is MNHNS, CDR2 SASEGT, per germline. The CDR3 has 14 residues. CDR3 sequence: CASWDRGISDTQYF. In DNA form, the CDR3 reads TGTGCCAGCTGGGACAGGGGTATTTCGGATACGCAGTATTTT.

This clonotype came up a few times. This chain links TRBV7-2 with TRBJ2-2; the D gene is possibly TRBD1 (5 bases). This CDR3 has 16 amino acids. Looked up from germline, CDR1 is SGHTA and CDR2 is FQGNSA. V was trimmed by 0 bases and J by 6 bases, leaving 14 bases between them. The CDR3 sequence is CASSLAGQGRAGELFF. The CDR3, as DNA: TGTGCCAGCAGCTTAGCGGGGCAGGGAAGAGCCGGGGAGCTGTTTTTT.

The sample holds a few counts of this clonotype. This chain uses TRBV2 with TRBJ1-2, with D possibly TRBD1 on 6 matching bases. Trimming took 2 bases from V and 0 from J, leaving 10 bases between them. The CDR3 runs 15 residues. Germline V lookup: CDR1 SNHLY, CDR2 FYNNEI. CDR3 bases: TGTGCCAGCAGTGAATTTCCAGGGGCTAACTATGGCTACACCTTC. This codes for CASSEFPGANYGYTF. Filled out from reference TRBV2 and TRBJ1-2, the complete variable domain reads EPEVTQTPSHQVTQMGQEVILRCVPISNHLYFYWYRQILGQKVEFLVSFYNNEISEKSEIFDDQFSVERPDGSNFTLKIRSTKLEDSAMYFCASSEFPGANYGYTFGSGTRLTVV.

This clonotype was found many times. The chain has TRBV6-1 and TRBJ2-7; D possibly matches TRBD1 or TRBD2 (5 bases each). This CDR3 has 17 residues. In germline, CDR1 is MNHNS, CDR2 SASEGT. Trimming took off 5 bases at V and 5 bases at J, with 25 bases between the two ends. This CDR3 reads CASSPRGRGPGRDEQYF. The CDR3 coding sequence is TGTGCCAGCAGTCCTAGAGGCCGGGGCCCGGGTAGGGACGAGCAGTACTTC.

Ten or more counts support this clonotype. The chain employs TRBV7-8 and TRBJ1-4; 7 bases line up with TRBD1. V trimming: 3 bases; J trimming: 2 bases; junction bases outside the gene matches: 6. The length of the CDR3 is 16 residues. Germline V CDR1 and CDR2: SGHVS, FQNEAQ. The CDR3 DNA sequence: TGTGCCAGCAGCTTGGAGACAGGGTGGACTAATGAAAAACTGTTTTTT. Translating it yields CASSLETGWTNEKLFF.

This clonotype was counted between two and nine times. This chain connects TRBV11-2 to TRBJ1-6; D call uncertain. From germline, CDR1 is SGHAT and CDR2 FQNNGV. V was shortened by 5 bases and J by 0 bases, with 8 bases between the two germline ends. The CDR3 has 15 amino acids. For the CDR3, the DNA is TGTGCCAGCAGCCGCGATGGCTCCTATAATTCACCCCTCCACTTT. It specifies CASSRDGSYNSPLHF.

This clonotype was detected ten times or more. The CDR3 DNA reads as TGTGCCAGCAGTGCAAATCGGAACACTGAAGCTTTCTTT. Its translation: CASSANRNTEAFF. The V call is TRBV6-1, the J call TRBJ1-1; D is unresolved. The CDR3 length is 13 residues. V was pared by 4 bases and J by 1 base, with 7 bases between. Germline V CDR1 and CDR2: MNHNS, SASEGT.